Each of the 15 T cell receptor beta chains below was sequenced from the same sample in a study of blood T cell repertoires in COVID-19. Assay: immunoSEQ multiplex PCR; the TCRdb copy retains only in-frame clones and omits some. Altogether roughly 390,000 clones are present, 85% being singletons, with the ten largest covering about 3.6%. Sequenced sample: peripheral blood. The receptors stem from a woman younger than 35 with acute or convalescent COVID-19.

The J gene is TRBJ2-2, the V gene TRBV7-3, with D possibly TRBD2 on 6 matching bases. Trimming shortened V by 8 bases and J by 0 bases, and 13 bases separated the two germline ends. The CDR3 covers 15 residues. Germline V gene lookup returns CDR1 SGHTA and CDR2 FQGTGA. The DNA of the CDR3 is TGTGCCAGCGGTGTGGGCGGGGCGAACACCGGGGAGCTGTTTTTT. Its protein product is CASGVGGANTGELFF.

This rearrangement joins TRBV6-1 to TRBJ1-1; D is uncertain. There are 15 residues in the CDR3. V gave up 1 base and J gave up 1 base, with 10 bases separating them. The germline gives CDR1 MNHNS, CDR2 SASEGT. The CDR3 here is CASSEEEGGNTEAFF. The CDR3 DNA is TGTGCCAGCAGTGAAGAGGAGGGCGGGAACACTGAAGCTTTCTTT.

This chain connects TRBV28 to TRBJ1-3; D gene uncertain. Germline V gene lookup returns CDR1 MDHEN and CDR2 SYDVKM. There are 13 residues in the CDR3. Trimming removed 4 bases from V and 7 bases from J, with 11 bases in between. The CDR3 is CASSSGRANTIYF. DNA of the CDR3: TGTGCCAGCAGTTCGGGGAGGGCGAACACCATATATTTT. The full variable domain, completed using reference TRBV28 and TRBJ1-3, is DVKVTQSSRYLVKRTGEKVFLECVQDMDHENMFWYRQDPGLGLRLIYFSYDVKMKEKGDIPEGYSVSREKKERFSLILESASTNQTSMYLCASSSGRANTIYFGEGSWLTVV.

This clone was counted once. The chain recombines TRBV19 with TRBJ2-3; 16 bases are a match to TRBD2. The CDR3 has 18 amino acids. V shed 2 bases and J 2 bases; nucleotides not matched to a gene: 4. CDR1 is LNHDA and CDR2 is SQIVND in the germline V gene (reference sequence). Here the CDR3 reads CASSISGTSGRATDTQYF. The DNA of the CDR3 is TGTGCCAGTAGTATAAGTGGGACTAGCGGGAGGGCCACAGATACGCAGTATTTT.

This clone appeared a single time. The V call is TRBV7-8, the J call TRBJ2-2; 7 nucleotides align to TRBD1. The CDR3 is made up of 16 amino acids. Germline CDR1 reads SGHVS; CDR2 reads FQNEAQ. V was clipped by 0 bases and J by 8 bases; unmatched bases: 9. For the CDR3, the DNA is TGTGCCAGCAGCTTAGCGCGTCAGGGGGTGACTGGGGAGCTGTTTTTT. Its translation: CASSLARQGVTGELFF. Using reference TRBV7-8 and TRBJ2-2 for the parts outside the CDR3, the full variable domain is GAGVSQSPRYKVAKRGQDVALRCDPISGHVSLFWYQQALGQGPEFLTYFQNEAQLDKSGLPSDRFFAERPEGSVSTLKIQRTQQEDSAVYLCASSLARQGVTGELFFGEGSRLTVL.

CDR3 sequence (DNA): TGTGCCAGCAGCCCACTCGTCAGGTATAGTGGCTACACCTTC. This encodes CASSPLVRYSGYTF. The chain recombines TRBV11-2 with TRBJ1-2; D remains unclear. The CDR3 length is 14 residues. The germline V and J ends were trimmed by 5 bases and 7 bases, with 17 bases remaining between them. Germline CDR1 and CDR2: SGHAT and FQNNGV.

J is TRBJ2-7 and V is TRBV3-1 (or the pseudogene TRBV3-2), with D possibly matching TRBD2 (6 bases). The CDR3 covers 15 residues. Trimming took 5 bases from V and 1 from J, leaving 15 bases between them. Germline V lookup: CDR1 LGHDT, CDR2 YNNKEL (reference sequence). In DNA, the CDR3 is TGTGCCAGCAGCAAGGGGTGGGAGGTATCCTACGAGCAGTACTTC. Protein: CASSKGWEVSYEQYF.

CDR3 nucleotide sequence: TGTGCCACCAGCAGAGAGGTAGGGGACACTGAAGCTTTCTTT. It yields the protein CATSREVGDTEAFF. The chain employs TRBV15 and TRBJ1-1, with D tentatively TRBD1 (5 bases). Trimming took off 0 bases at V and 3 bases at J, with 8 bases between the two ends. CDR1 is LNHNV, CDR2 YYDKDF, per germline (reference sequence). The CDR3 sequence is 14 residues long. The entire variable domain, with the rest obtained from reference TRBV15 and TRBJ1-1, is as follows: DAMVIQNPRYQVTQFGKPVTLSCSQTLNHNVMYWYQQKSSQAPKLLFHYYDKDFNNEADTPDNFQSRRPNTSFCFLDIRSPGLGDTAMYLCATSREVGDTEAFFGQGTRLTVV.

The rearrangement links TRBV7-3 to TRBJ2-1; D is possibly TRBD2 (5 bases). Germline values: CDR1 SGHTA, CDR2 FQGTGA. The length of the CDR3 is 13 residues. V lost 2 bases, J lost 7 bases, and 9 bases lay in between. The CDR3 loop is CASSLGGWNEQFF. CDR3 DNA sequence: TGTGCCAGCAGCTTAGGAGGTTGGAATGAGCAGTTCTTC.

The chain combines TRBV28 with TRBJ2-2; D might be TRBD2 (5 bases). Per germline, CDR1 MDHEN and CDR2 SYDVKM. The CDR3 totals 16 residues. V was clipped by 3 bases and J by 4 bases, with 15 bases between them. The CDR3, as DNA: TGTGCCAGCAGTTTGGTACGGGAATCGGGCACCGGGGAGCTGTTTTTT. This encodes CASSLVRESGTGELFF.

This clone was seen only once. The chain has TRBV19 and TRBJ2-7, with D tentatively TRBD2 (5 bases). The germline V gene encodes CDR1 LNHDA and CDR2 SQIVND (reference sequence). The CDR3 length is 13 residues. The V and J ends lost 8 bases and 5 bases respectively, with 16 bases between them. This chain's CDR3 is CASGGRTLNEQYF. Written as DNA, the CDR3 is TGTGCCAGTGGAGGACGTACTCTCAACGAGCAGTACTTC.

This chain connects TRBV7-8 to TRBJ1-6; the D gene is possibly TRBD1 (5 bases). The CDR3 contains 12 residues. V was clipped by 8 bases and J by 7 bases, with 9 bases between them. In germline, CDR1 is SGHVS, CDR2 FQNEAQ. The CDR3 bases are TGTGCCAGCCGGGAGGGGAATTCACCCCTCCACTTT. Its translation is CASREGNSPLHF.

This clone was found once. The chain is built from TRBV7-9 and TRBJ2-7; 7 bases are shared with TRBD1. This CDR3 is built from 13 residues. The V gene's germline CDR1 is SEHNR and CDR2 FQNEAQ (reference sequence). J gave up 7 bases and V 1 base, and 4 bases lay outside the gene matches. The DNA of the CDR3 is TGTGCCAGCAGCTTAGACAGGGGTGGGGAGCAGTACTTC. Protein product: CASSLDRGGEQYF.

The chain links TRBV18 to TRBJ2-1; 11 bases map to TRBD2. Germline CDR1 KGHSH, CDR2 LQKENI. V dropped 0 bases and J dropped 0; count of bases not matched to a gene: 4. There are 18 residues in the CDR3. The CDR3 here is CASSPPVAGGASYNEQFF. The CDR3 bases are TGTGCCAGCTCACCACCGGTAGCGGGGGGGGCCTCCTACAATGAGCAGTTCTTC.

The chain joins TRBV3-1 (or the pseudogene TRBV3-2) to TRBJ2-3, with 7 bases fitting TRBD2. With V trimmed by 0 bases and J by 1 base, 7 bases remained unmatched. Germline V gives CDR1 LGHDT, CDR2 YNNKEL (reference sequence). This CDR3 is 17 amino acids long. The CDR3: CASSQDWEGPRTDTQYF. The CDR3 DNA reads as TGTGCCAGCAGCCAAGATTGGGAGGGACCCCGCACAGATACGCAGTATTTT.